This TCR beta chain was captured in a study of shared clonotypes between healthy human individuals. The overall study: Donors consisted of two women and a few men between 18 and 49.

Germline V lookup: CDR1 MNHEY, CDR2 SMNVEV (reference sequence). V lost 1 base and J 6 bases, leaving 10 bases between the germline ends. The CDR3 runs to 13 residues. At a deep level, the assay was run. Genomic DNA of every subset was divided equally among multiple immunoSEQ plates. Around 32,000 T cell genomes (around 300 ng DNA) went into each PBMC replicate. Produced via immunoSEQ multiplex PCR; TCRdb's table is partial and in-frame only. The sample consists of approximately 480,000 clones, 75% to 80% of them appearing once. Material: PBMCs. The receptor was derived from a middle-aged woman in good health. Some clones in this sample may be carry-over from other donors' samples. V usage is TRBV27 and J usage is TRBJ2-7; the D call may be TRBD1 or TRBD2 (6 bases each). CDR3 residues: CASSLWKGGEQYF. CDR3 in DNA: TGTGCCAGCAGTTTATGGAAGGGGGGCGAGCAGTACTTC.